This entry lists 29 T cell receptor beta chains sequenced from one sample in a study of T cell changes during pregnancy in multiple sclerosis. Clones were read by immunoSEQ multiplex PCR, and TCRdb kept only the in-frame ones, dropping some. There are under 55,000 clones in the sample; roughly 90% occur only once, and 1.5% to 2% lies in the top ten. The input for sequencing was peripheral blood, taken in the first trimester of pregnancy. These TCRs come from a female donor with multiple sclerosis, enrolled in a pregnancy study.

The rearrangement joins TRBV5-1 to TRBJ1-4, with 7 bases fitting TRBD1. The CDR3 is made up of 14 amino acids. The V segment lost 0 bases and the J segment 8 bases; nucleotides outside the gene matches: 4. The germline gives CDR1 SGHRS, CDR2 YFSETQ. The CDR3 loop reads CASSLGQGWEKLFF. As DNA, the CDR3 is TGCGCCAGCAGCTTGGGACAGGGATGGGAAAAACTGTTTTTT.

This clone appeared a single time. The chain links TRBV11-2 to TRBJ1-2, with D possibly matching TRBD1 (5 bases). In germline, CDR1 is SGHAT, CDR2 FQNNGV. V lost 0 bases and J lost 6, with 26 bases in between. This CDR3 is built from 19 residues. CDR3 residues: CASSLEGDPGRTKANGYTF. The CDR3, as DNA: TGTGCCAGCAGCTTAGAGGGGGATCCCGGGAGGACGAAGGCCAATGGCTACACCTTC. The full variable domain, completed using reference TRBV11-2 and TRBJ1-2, is EAGVAQSPRYKIIEKRQSVAFWCNPISGHATLYWYQQILGQGPKLLIQFQNNGVVDDSQLPKDRFSAERLKGVDSTLKIQPAKLEDSAVYLCASSLEGDPGRTKANGYTFGSGTRLTVV.

The chain employs TRBV10-3 and TRBJ2-1; tentatively, D is TRBD1 (5 bases). V dropped 3 bases and J dropped 0 bases, with 9 bases sitting between them. Germline CDR1 ENHRY, CDR2 SYGVKD. This CDR3 comprises 15 residues. The DNA for the CDR3 is TGTGCCATCAGTGAAGGGGTTAGCTCCTACAATGAGCAGTTCTTC. Its protein is CAISEGVSSYNEQFF.

J is TRBJ2-6 and V is TRBV6-4; D is ambiguous. Trimming took 6 bases from V and 4 from J, leaving 13 bases between them. The CDR3 spans 15 residues. Germline V gives CDR1 MRHNA, CDR2 SNTAGT. The chain's CDR3 is CASSPAETGANVLTF. CDR3 bases: TGTGCCAGCAGCCCCGCGGAGACCGGGGCCAACGTCCTGACTTTC.

The rearrangement uses TRBV19 and TRBJ1-3, with D perhaps matching TRBD1 (5 bases). The CDR3 has 15 residues. Germline V gene data show CDR1 as LNHDA and CDR2 as SQIVND (reference sequence). The ends were cut back, 9 bases at V and 0 bases at J, with 15 bases in the middle. CDR3 DNA: TGTGCCAGCAACTTCGACAGCAGCTCTGGAAACACCATATATTTT. The encoded protein is CASNFDSSSGNTIYF.

This chain connects TRBV28 to TRBJ2-7; TRBD1 agrees at 7 bases. The V segment lost 5 bases and the J segment 2 bases; nucleotides outside the gene matches: 12. This CDR3 spans 16 amino acids. The germline CDR1 and CDR2 sequences are MDHEN and SYDVKM. The CDR3 DNA sequence: TGTGCCAGCAGTACTATATTACAGGGGTGGACCTACGAGCAGTACTTC. This translates into CASSTILQGWTYEQYF.

This sequence joins TRBV29-1 and TRBJ2-1; the D gene is possibly TRBD2 (5 bases). The CDR3 length is 13 residues. Deletions cut 0 bases from V and 8 bases from J, with 11 bases between. Germline CDR1 SQVTM, CDR2 ANQGSEA. CDR3 coding DNA: TGCAGCGTTGAAGAGGTCAGGACTCATGAGCAGTTCTTC. Encoded protein: CSVEEVRTHEQFF.

The rearrangement links TRBV6-6 to TRBJ1-1; perhaps TRBD1 as D (5 bases). V was pared by 2 bases and J by 5 bases, with 12 bases between. This CDR3 is built from 14 residues. Per the germline V gene, CDR1 is MNHNY and CDR2 is SVGAGI (reference sequence). CDR3 region: CASSYSGGGTEAFF. CDR3 sequence (DNA): TGTGCCAGCAGTTACAGCGGGGGGGGGACTGAAGCTTTCTTT.

About this clone itself: No conserved phenylalanine or tryptophan is present at the end of the CDR3, so a read error is the likely explanation. The limits of the CDR3 on the DNA are not certain, so only TCRdb's listed CDR3 is given. The V gene is TRBV6-4, the J gene TRBJ2-7; the table's D call TRBD2 went unverified against the DNA. Germline CDR1 is MRHNA and CDR2 is SNTAGT. Including both end residues, the CDR3 is 10 amino acids long. The CDR3 sequence: CASSGPGGSL.

This chain uses TRBV28 with TRBJ1-2, with D possibly matching TRBD1 (5 bases). The CDR3 contains 12 residues. V lost 7 bases to trimming and J lost 8 bases, with 14 bases between them. The germline V gene encodes CDR1 MDHEN and CDR2 SYDVKM. The CDR3: CASIARGRGYTF. The DNA for the CDR3 is TGTGCCAGCATCGCTCGGGGGAGGGGCTACACCTTC.

The chain uses TRBV19 and TRBJ2-7; no firm D call. The CDR3 is 13 amino acids. The ends were cut back, 1 base at V and 1 base at J, with 5 bases in the middle. Germline lookup yields CDR1 LNHDA and CDR2 SQIVND (reference sequence). The CDR3 DNA reads TGTGCCAGTAGTATAGTAGCTTCCTACGAGCAGTACTTC. Translated: CASSIVASYEQYF.

This chain joins TRBV20-1 and TRBJ1-1; D is undetermined. Trimming removed 5 bases from V and 7 bases from J, with 11 bases in between. This CDR3 is built from 11 residues. Germline V gives CDR1 DFQATT, CDR2 SNEGSKA (reference sequence). The CDR3 is CSAPRVVEAFF. In DNA form, the CDR3 reads TGCAGTGCTCCCCGAGTGGTTGAAGCTTTCTTT.

The CDR3 DNA sequence: TGCGCCAGCAGCTTCTCAGGGGGGACGACTTATGGCTACACCTTC. Translating it yields CASSFSGGTTYGYTF. This chain uses TRBV5-1 with TRBJ1-2; 7 bases fit TRBD1. V gave up 2 bases and J gave up 5 bases; unmatched junction bases: 9. Germline CDR1 SGHRS, CDR2 YFSETQ. The CDR3 runs 15 residues. The full variable domain, its missing parts supplied by reference TRBV5-1 and TRBJ1-2, is KAGVTQTPRYLIKTRGQQVTLSCSPISGHRSVSWYQQTPGQGLQFLFEYFSETQRNKGNFPGRFSGRQFSNSRSEMNVSTLELGDSALYLCASSFSGGTTYGYTFGSGTRLTVV.

The chain links TRBV7-9 to TRBJ2-5; 8 bases are a match to TRBD1. V trimming: 5 bases; J trimming: 2 bases; junction bases outside the gene matches: 7. Germline V gene data show CDR1 as SEHNR and CDR2 as FQNEAQ (reference sequence). This CDR3 has 15 amino acids. CDR3 sequence reads: CASSRLGQGQETQYF. As DNA, the CDR3 is TGTGCCAGCAGCCGCTTAGGACAGGGACAAGAGACCCAGTACTTC.

Only one count was recorded for this clone. This chain uses TRBV4-3 with TRBJ2-6; 14 positions match TRBD2. Trimming took 2 bases from V and 4 from J; bases not matched to a gene: 4. The germline V gene encodes CDR1 LGHNA and CDR2 YSLEER. This CDR3 is built from 18 residues. The DNA of the CDR3 is TGCGCCAGCAGCCAAATGACTAGCGGGGGGGGCGGGGCCAACGTCCTGACTTTC. Its translation is CASSQMTSGGGGANVLTF.

This clone occurred once. The chain uses TRBV7-9 and TRBJ1-6; maybe TRBD1 (6 bases). This CDR3 region has 14 residues. The V and J ends lost 5 bases and 10 bases respectively, with 15 bases between them. Germline assignment: CDR1 SEHNR and CDR2 FQNEAQ (reference sequence). This CDR3 is CASSVTGNWSPLHF. The CDR3 DNA sequence: TGTGCCAGCAGCGTTACAGGGAATTGGTCACCCCTCCACTTT.

This clone was picked up a small number of times. The chain couples TRBV28 to TRBJ1-5; 7 nucleotides line up with TRBD1. Germline assignment: CDR1 MDHEN and CDR2 SYDVKM. The CDR3 consists of 16 residues. The V and J ends lost 5 bases and 2 bases, in that order; junction bases with no gene match: 9. The CDR3 coding sequence is TGTGCCAGCAGTACCACAGGGGCAGTGGGCAATCAGCCCCAGCATTTT. It yields the protein CASSTTGAVGNQPQHF.

V is TRBV9 and J is TRBJ2-5, with a weak D call TRBD1 (6 bases). The germline V and J ends were trimmed by 4 bases and 5 bases, with 18 bases remaining between them. Germline loops: CDR1 SGDLS, CDR2 YYNGEE. The CDR3 loop spans 15 amino acids. The CDR3 nucleotides read TGTGCCAGCAGCACCGGGACGAGGGGGACGGAGACCCAGTACTTC. This translates into CASSTGTRGTETQYF.

The rearrangement links TRBV12-5 to TRBJ1-5; the match to TRBD1 covers 10 bases. In germline, CDR1 is LGHNT, CDR2 FRNRAP. The CDR3 has 15 amino acids. J gave up 5 bases and V 3 bases, and 4 bases lay outside the gene matches. CDR3 bases: TGTGCTAGTGGTTTAAGACAGGGGGCCCATCAGCCCCAGCATTTT. This sequence encodes CASGLRQGAHQPQHF.

The chain has TRBV2 and TRBJ2-2; 8 nucleotides align to TRBD1. The V gene end was trimmed by 6 bases and the J gene end by 5 bases; junction bases not matched to a gene: 8. The CDR3 extends over 15 amino acids. From germline, CDR1 is SNHLY and CDR2 FYNNEI. CDR3 in DNA: TGTGCCAGCAGGGAGGGACAGGTGGAGACCGGGGAGCTGTTTTTT. This sequence encodes CASREGQVETGELFF. The full variable domain, in which reference TRBV2 and TRBJ2-2 provide the parts outside the CDR3, is EPEVTQTPSHQVTQMGQEVILRCVPISNHLYFYWYRQILGQKVEFLVSFYNNEISEKSEIFDDQFSVERPDGSNFTLKIRSTKLEDSAMYFCASREGQVETGELFFGEGSRLTVL.

The chain joins TRBV18 to TRBJ1-1, with D hard to call. The CDR3 length is 14 residues. Germline V lookup: CDR1 KGHSH, CDR2 LQKENI. The V and J ends lost 6 bases and 4 bases respectively, with 15 bases between them. The CDR3 protein is CASSPMVGLTEAFF. CDR3 coding DNA: TGTGCCAGCTCGCCCATGGTCGGTCTCACTGAAGCTTTCTTT.

The chain links TRBV4-3 to TRBJ2-7; D is perhaps TRBD1 (8 bases). V dropped 4 bases and J dropped 4 bases, with 20 bases sitting between them. There are 16 residues in the CDR3. Looked up from germline, CDR1 is LGHNA and CDR2 is YSLEER. CDR3: CASSRGGAGGEYEQYF. The CDR3 nucleotides read TGCGCCAGCAGCCGGGGGGGGGCAGGGGGCGAGTACGAGCAGTACTTC.

V and J are TRBV15 and TRBJ2-7; tentatively, D is TRBD1 (5 bases). The CDR3 runs 15 residues. CDR1 LNHNV and CDR2 YYDKDF come from the germline V gene (reference sequence). Between the trimmed V and J ends, which lost 0 bases and 0 bases, there was a span of 9 bases. The CDR3 is CATSREDTLSYEQYF. The DNA of the CDR3 is TGTGCCACCAGCAGAGAGGACACCCTCTCCTACGAGCAGTACTTC.

The J gene is TRBJ1-1, the V gene TRBV29-1, with a possible D match to TRBD1 (5 bases). CDR3 length: 15 residues. The germline CDR1 and CDR2 sequences are SQVTM and ANQGSEA. Deletions cut 4 bases from V and 0 bases from J, with 15 bases between. CDR3 amino acids: CSVAPGWAMNTEAFF. CDR3 nucleotides: TGCAGCGTTGCGCCAGGGTGGGCGATGAACACTGAAGCTTTCTTT.

The V call is TRBV2, the J call TRBJ1-6; D gene uncertain. Germline loops: CDR1 SNHLY, CDR2 FYNNEI. Trimming took off 6 bases at V and 6 bases at J, with 12 bases between the two ends. This CDR3 contains 14 residues. The CDR3 DNA follows: TGTGCCAGCAGAATAGACGGGTCTAATTCACCCCTCCACTTT. Amino acid sequence: CASRIDGSNSPLHF.

For the CDR3, the DNA is TGCGCCAGCAGCCCCAGCGGGGGGACCTACAATGAGCAGTTCTTC. As protein: CASSPSGGTYNEQFF. V and J are TRBV5-1 and TRBJ2-1; 9 nucleotides agree with TRBD2. Looked up from germline, CDR1 is SGHRS and CDR2 is YFSETQ. V lost 4 bases and J lost 2; bases outside the gene matches: 4. This CDR3 has 15 amino acids. Filled out from reference TRBV5-1 and TRBJ2-1, the complete variable domain reads KAGVTQTPRYLIKTRGQQVTLSCSPISGHRSVSWYQQTPGQGLQFLFEYFSETQRNKGNFPGRFSGRQFSNSRSEMNVSTLELGDSALYLCASSPSGGTYNEQFFGPGTRLTVL.

The chain joins TRBV4-3 to TRBJ2-1; 7 bases align to TRBD1. J lost 0 bases, V lost 1 base, and 3 bases had no gene match. This CDR3 contains 16 residues. Germline V CDR1 and CDR2: LGHNA, YSLEER. The DNA of the CDR3 is TGCGCCAGCAGCCAAGGACAGGGCCTCTCCTACAATGAGCAGTTCTTC. Translated, it gives CASSQGQGLSYNEQFF.

V is TRBV5-4 and J is TRBJ2-6, with 10 bases fitting TRBD2. Germline assignment: CDR1 SGHNT and CDR2 YYREEE (reference sequence). V shed 5 bases, J shed 1 base, and the junction held 9 bases outside the gene matches. The CDR3 has 18 amino acids. The CDR3 sequence is CASSPRGAGGSGANVLTF. In DNA form, the CDR3 reads TGTGCCAGCAGTCCGCGAGGAGCGGGGGGGTCTGGGGCCAACGTCCTGACTTTC.

The gene calls are TRBV5-1 and TRBJ2-5, with 8 bases lining up with TRBD1. There are 15 residues in the CDR3. The germline V gene encodes CDR1 SGHRS and CDR2 YFSETQ. V was clipped by 4 bases and J by 5 bases; unmatched bases: 10. The CDR3, as DNA: TGCGCCAGCAGCCCACGGGACAGGATGGAGGAGACCCAGTACTTC. This translates into CASSPRDRMEETQYF.